Listed here is a single T cell receptor (beta chain). This sample was included in a study of T cells after yellow fever vaccination. Germline-derived CDR1 and CDR2 are SQVTM and ANQGSEA. The J segment lost 3 bases and the V segment lost 0 bases, leaving 11 bases of the junction unmatched. CDR3 length: 17 amino acids. TCRdb used MiXCR to reprocess the 5' RACE reads, holding one entry per CDR3 protein. The table shows a few hundred thousand distinct CDR3 sequences, with approximately 4% occurring only once. The sequencing here drew on PBMCs, taken 5 days after the yellow fever booster vaccination. This clonotype was sampled from a man in his late teens or twenties who received the YFV17D yellow fever vaccine. The genes are TRBV29-1 and TRBJ2-1; 7 nucleotides match TRBD1. The CDR3, as DNA: TGCAGCGTTGAAGATGGCCCCGTAGGGGGCGGCTACAATGAGCAGTTCTTC. The encoded protein is CSVEDGPVGGGYNEQFF.